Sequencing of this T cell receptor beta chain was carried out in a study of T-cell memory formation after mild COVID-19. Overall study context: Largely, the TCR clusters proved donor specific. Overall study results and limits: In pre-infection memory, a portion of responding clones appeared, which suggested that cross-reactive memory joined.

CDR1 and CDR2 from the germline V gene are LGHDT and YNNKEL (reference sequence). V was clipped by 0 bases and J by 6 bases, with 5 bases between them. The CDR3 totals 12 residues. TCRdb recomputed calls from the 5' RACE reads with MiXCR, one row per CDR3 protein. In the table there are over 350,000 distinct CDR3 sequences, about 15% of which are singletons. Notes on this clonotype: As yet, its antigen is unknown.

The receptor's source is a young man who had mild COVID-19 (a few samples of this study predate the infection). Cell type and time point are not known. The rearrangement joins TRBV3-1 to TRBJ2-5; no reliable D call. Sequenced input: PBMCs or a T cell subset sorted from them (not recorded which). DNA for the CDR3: TGTGCCAGCAGCCAAGATCTGAAGACCCAGTACTTC. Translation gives CASSQDLKTQYF.